A single T cell receptor beta chain is shown here with its context. This sample was included in a study of shared clonotypes between healthy human individuals. This CDR3 has 15 residues. From germline, CDR1 is SGHRS and CDR2 YFSETQ. Sequencing used immunoSEQ multiplex PCR; TCRdb keeps in-frame clones, though not all of them. Among some 500,000 clones, about 96% were seen once, and the ten largest hold 0.06%. Source material: naive CD4+ T cells sorted from blood. Subset here: CD45RA+ positively selected. V usage is TRBV5-1 and J usage is TRBJ2-5; either TRBD1 or TRBD2 may supply D (5 bases each). The tail of the sequence fits TRBJ2-7 better, so the J call may be wrong. This TCR derives from a woman younger than 45 in good health. The CDR3 sequence is CASRPRAAGIHEQYF. In nucleotides, the CDR3 is TGCGCCAGCAGACCCCGAGCGGCAGGGATCCACGAGCAGTACTTC.